This T cell receptor beta chain was profiled in a study of PD-1 blockade in classical Hodgkin lymphoma. Study observations and caveats: Patients who responded completely had about the same baseline diversity as newly diagnosed patients. There was a significant rise in CD4+ TCR diversity by C4D1, with no such rise for CD8+. Causes of the repertoire differences remain undefined, possibly disease activity or prior therapy.

The CDR3 spans 17 residues. V lost 0 bases, J lost 6 bases, and 18 bases lay in between. Germline values: CDR1 SEHNR, CDR2 FQNEAQ (reference sequence). The data were produced by immunoSEQ multiplex PCR, yet TCRdb's version contains in-frame clones alone and is incomplete. The table records approximately 99,000 clones, 81% of them present only once. Following autologous stem cell transplantation, relapse occurred in every patient, and exposure to brentuximab vedotin varied. Turning to this clone: The antigen is undetermined.

The chain recombines TRBV7-9 with TRBJ2-1; D possibly corresponds to TRBD1 (6 bases). Sequencing was performed on peripheral blood mononuclear cells (PBMCs), taken before the second cycle of nivolumab. The TCR was taken from a human donor with classical Hodgkin lymphoma. The CDR3 is CASSLAVGQGLGNEQFF. CDR3 coding DNA: TGTGCCAGCAGCTTAGCAGTAGGGCAGGGGCTCGGCAATGAGCAGTTCTTC.